The next 12 T cell receptor beta chains were all read from a single sample in a study of Ad26.COV2.S vaccination and SARS-CoV-2 variants (dated by TCRdb to the early 2020s). Sample time point, as interpreted from the label and publication: individuals recovered from natural SARS-CoV-2 infection. To prepare the library, the immunoSEQ multiplex PCR assay was applied. TCRdb took over this immuneACCESS table, retaining in-frame rearrangements with V and J assigned. Such tables are incomplete; in checked studies, under half of the missing clones stem from an unresolved V gene, and the remainder is unexplained. For this sample there are some 350,000 clones; 92% appear just once. The leading ten clones occupy 3.9% of the sample. Sequences were derived from peripheral blood, sampled after recovery from COVID-19. These receptors originate from a human donor who had recovered from COVID-19.

The chain employs TRBV7-9 and TRBJ1-1; D remains ambiguous. CDR1 SEHNR and CDR2 FQNEAQ come from the germline V gene (reference sequence). CDR3 length: 13 residues. Trimming cost V 5 bases and J 7 bases, with 14 bases left between them. CDR3 sequence (DNA): TGTGCCAGCAGCCCAGCCGGGAGTGATGAAGCTTTCTTT. Translated: CASSPAGSDEAFF.

The chain is built from TRBV3-1 (or the pseudogene TRBV3-2) and TRBJ2-5; D remains unclear. Between the trimmed V and J ends, which lost 0 bases and 0 bases, there was a span of 5 bases. There are 14 residues in the CDR3. Germline-derived CDR1 and CDR2 are LGHDT and YNNKEL (reference sequence). CDR3 DNA sequence: TGTGCCAGCAGCCAAGATTGGTACCAAGAGACCCAGTACTTC. Translated: CASSQDWYQETQYF.

The chain carries TRBV7-9 and TRBJ1-2; possible D gene TRBD1, 6 bases. Trimming removed 5 bases from V and 4 bases from J, with 14 bases in between. Germline CDR1 and CDR2: SEHNR and FQNEAQ (reference sequence). The CDR3 is 14 amino acids. This CDR3 reads CASSSGQPIYGYTF. CDR3 nucleotides: TGTGCCAGCAGCAGTGGACAGCCCATCTATGGCTACACCTTC. Variable domain in full (rest from reference TRBV7-9 and TRBJ1-2): DTGVSQNPRHKITKRGQNVTFRCDPISEHNRLYWYRQTLGQGPEFLTYFQNEAQLEKSRLLSDRFSAERPKGSFSTLEIQRTEQGDSAMYLCASSSGQPIYGYTFGSGTRLTVV.

V gene TRBV1 combines with J gene TRBJ2-5; the table calls TRBD2, which could not be checked here. TRBV1 constitutes a pseudogene. This CDR3 has 13 amino acids. Written as DNA, the CDR3 is TGCACCAGCAGCCTTAGCGGACTCAAGACCCAGTACTTC. Amino acids: CTSSLSGLKTQYF.

The chain has TRBV10-3 and TRBJ1-2, with D maybe TRBD1 (5 bases). Per germline, CDR1 ENHRY and CDR2 SYGVKD. There are 15 residues in the CDR3. With 4 bases removed from V and 4 bases from J, the gap between germline ends came to 16 bases. CDR3 DNA: TGTGCCATCAGTGTAGGGGCAGGGAGTTTCTATGGCTACACCTTC. Protein: CAISVGAGSFYGYTF.

The rearrangement joins TRBV5-1 to TRBJ1-3; a weak D match, TRBD1 (5 bases). Germline V lookup: CDR1 SGHRS, CDR2 YFSETQ. The CDR3 extends over 16 amino acids. Trimming shortened V by 5 bases and J by 6 bases, and 21 bases separated the two germline ends. The CDR3, as DNA: TGCGCCAGCAGGCCTATCGCAGGCCATGGGGCAAACACCATATATTTT. As protein: CASRPIAGHGANTIYF.

This sequence joins TRBV5-4 and TRBJ1-1; TRBD1 agrees at 9 bases. The germline CDR1 and CDR2 sequences are SGHNT and YYREEE (reference sequence). This CDR3 contains 13 residues. The J segment lost 5 bases and the V segment lost 4 bases, leaving 3 bases of the junction unmatched. The CDR3 nucleotides read TGTGCCAGCAGCCACGGACAGGGGACTGAAGCTTTCTTT. Translation: CASSHGQGTEAFF.

This clone was recorded only once. V is TRBV4-1 and J is TRBJ1-2, with 8 bases matching TRBD1. V gave up 1 base and J gave up 4 bases; unmatched junction bases: 11. This CDR3 has 17 residues. The V gene's germline CDR1 is MGHRA and CDR2 YSYEKL. The CDR3, as DNA: TGCGCCAGCAGCCAAGGTCATGGACAGGGCATCCTCTATGGCTACACCTTC. Residues: CASSQGHGQGILYGYTF.

The V gene is TRBV19, the J gene TRBJ2-5; 12 bases are shared with TRBD2. The J segment lost 2 bases and the V segment lost 4 bases, leaving 8 bases of the junction unmatched. The CDR3 has 17 amino acids. Germline assignment: CDR1 LNHDA and CDR2 SQIVND (reference sequence). CDR3 coding DNA: TGTGCCAGTAGTACAAGACTAGCGGGGGTGAGACAAGAGACCCAGTACTTC. Translated, it gives CASSTRLAGVRQETQYF.

The rearrangement joins TRBV5-1 to TRBJ2-7; TRBD2 agrees at 7 bases. The CDR3 runs 15 residues. Trimming removed 0 bases from V and 0 bases from J; junction bases left unmatched: 3. Germline V gives CDR1 SGHRS, CDR2 YFSETQ. CDR3 protein: CASSLVGGGSYEQYF. The CDR3 bases are TGCGCCAGCAGCTTGGTGGGCGGGGGCTCCTACGAGCAGTACTTC.

The rearrangement joins TRBV5-6 to TRBJ2-7; the D gene is possibly TRBD1 (6 bases). CDR3 length: 13 residues. Germline V gene lookup returns CDR1 SGHDT and CDR2 YYEEEE. V shed 2 bases and J shed 7 bases, with 13 bases lying between them. The CDR3 is CASSFGQYLEQYF. DNA of the CDR3: TGTGCCAGCAGCTTTGGACAGTATTTGGAGCAGTACTTC.

This rearrangement joins TRBV7-2 to TRBJ2-5; unclear D gene. The CDR3 is made up of 12 amino acids. Germline loops: CDR1 SGHTA, CDR2 FQGNSA. V lost 5 bases, J lost 9 bases, and 13 bases lay in between. CDR3 in amino acids: CASSPPGRAQYF. The CDR3 nucleotides read TGTGCCAGCAGCCCTCCCGGTAGGGCCCAGTACTTC.